These 21 T cell receptor beta chains were sequenced from one sample in a study of CD8+CD57+ T cells in acquired aplastic anemia. Profiles of TCR beta VDJ and CDR3 were generated from a genomic DNA template. TCRdb ran MiXCR on the reads and lists one entry per CDR3 protein. The sample has some 130,000 distinct CDR3 sequences; 41% are singletons. The specimen sequenced was sorted CD4+, CD8+, or CD8+CD57+ T cells (not recorded which) from PBMCs. These receptors all come from a human donor in good health, serving as a control.

There are many counts of this clonotype. This chain links TRBV29-1 with TRBJ2-3, with 8 bases aligning to TRBD2. The CDR3 length is 15 residues. The J segment lost 0 bases and the V segment lost 6 bases, leaving 8 bases of the junction unmatched. Germline CDR1 and CDR2: SQVTM and ANQGSEA. The CDR3 protein is CSVQREPRSTDTQYF. The CDR3 DNA is TGCAGCGTGCAGCGGGAGCCACGAAGCACAGATACGCAGTATTTT.

In this sample, this clonotype turned up many times. V usage is TRBV19 and J usage is TRBJ1-1, with D unresolved. CDR1 is LNHDA, CDR2 SQIVND, per germline (reference sequence). This CDR3 is built from 14 residues. V was pared by 0 bases and J by 4 bases, with 9 bases between. The CDR3 sequence: CASSIDVFGTEAFF. DNA for the CDR3: TGTGCCAGTAGTATAGACGTTTTCGGCACTGAAGCTTTCTTT. Supplemented by reference TRBV19 and TRBJ1-1, the full variable domain reads DGGITQSPKYLFRKEGQNVTLSCEQNLNHDAMYWYRQDPGQGLRLIYYSQIVNDFQKGDIAEGYSVSREKKESFPLTVTSAQKNPTAFYLCASSIDVFGTEAFFGQGTRLTVV.

Notes on this clonotype: With a much larger clone just one base away, this may be a read error. The rearrangement links TRBV24-1 to TRBJ2-3; the match to TRBD2 covers 8 bases. Trimming removed 7 bases from V and 1 base from J; junction bases left unmatched: 6. This CDR3 region has 15 residues. Per germline, CDR1 KGHDR and CDR2 SFDVKD. Written as DNA, the CDR3 is TGTGCCACCAGCCAGGCGGGGGGAGGCACAGATACGCAGTATTTT. Translating gives CATSQAGGGTDTQYF.

This clonotype turned up a few times. A read error may explain this, as a much larger clone is one base away. This rearrangement joins TRBV20-1 to TRBJ1-2, with D possibly being TRBD1 (6 bases). V lost 6 bases and J lost 4, with 15 bases in between. Germline CDR1 DFQATT, CDR2 SNEGSKA (reference sequence). The CDR3 runs 13 residues. CDR3 amino acids: CSATTGSSYGYTF. The CDR3 nucleotides are TGCAGTGCGACTACAGGGAGCAGCTATGGCTACACCTTC.

The rearrangement joins TRBV24-1 to TRBJ2-2; D call uncertain. Germline CDR1 KGHDR, CDR2 SFDVKD. V dropped 7 bases and J dropped 3 bases, with 17 bases sitting between them. This CDR3 spans 16 amino acids. CDR3 DNA: TGTGCCACCAGGCGGTACCGGTGCCAGGACACCGGGGAGCTGTTTTTT. Translating it yields CATRRYRCQDTGELFF.

The chain is built from TRBV6-1 and TRBJ1-1; D is unresolved. Germline assignment: CDR1 MNHNS and CDR2 SASEGT. V was trimmed by 1 base and J by 1 base, leaving 4 bases between them. There are 13 residues in the CDR3. CDR3: CASSEVGNTEAFF. The DNA for the CDR3 is TGTGCCAGCAGTGAAGTTGGGAACACTGAAGCTTTCTTT.

Regarding this clonotype: A much larger clone differs by one base, so this may be a read error. Since the CDR3 does not end with the conserved phenylalanine or tryptophan, this likely comes from a read error. The V gene is TRBV20-1, the J gene TRBJ1-2, with D perhaps matching TRBD1 (6 bases). V gave up 5 bases and J gave up 5 bases, with 12 bases separating them. From germline, CDR1 is DFQATT and CDR2 SNEGSKA (reference sequence). The CDR3 extends over 12 amino acids. The CDR3 region has the DNA TGCAGTGCTGGACAGCTACTATATGGCTACACCCTC. As protein: CSAGQLLYGYTL.

This clonotype has only a few counts. The genes are TRBV12-3 or TRBV12-4 and TRBJ2-4; TRBD2 matches 8 bases. Trimming cost V 3 bases and J 7 bases; bases outside gene matches: 5. The CDR3 is 14 amino acids. The CDR3 is CASSFSGSTNIQYF. The CDR3 coding sequence is TGTGCCAGCAGTTTCAGCGGGAGTACCAACATTCAGTACTTC.

Ten or more counts support this clonotype. V and J are TRBV11-2 and TRBJ2-5; D possibly corresponds to TRBD1 (6 bases). This CDR3 has 13 amino acids. V dropped 5 bases and J dropped 3 bases, with 10 bases sitting between them. Per germline, CDR1 SGHAT and CDR2 FQNNGV. This CDR3 reads CASSARTEETQYF. Written as DNA, the CDR3 is TGTGCCAGCAGCGCGCGGACAGAAGAGACCCAGTACTTC.

This clonotype was picked up many times. The chain combines TRBV7-8 with TRBJ2-7; D unresolved. With 1 base removed from V and 4 bases from J, the gap between germline ends came to 8 bases. This CDR3 is 13 amino acids long. In germline, CDR1 is SGHVS, CDR2 FQNEAQ. CDR3 nucleotide sequence: TGTGCCAGCAGCTTAGGGCTCAATTACGAGCAGTACTTC. Amino acid sequence: CASSLGLNYEQYF.

Regarding this clonotype: This could be a read error, since a much larger clone is one nucleotide away. This chain uses TRBV7-9 with TRBJ1-1; D perhaps matches TRBD1 (5 bases). The CDR3 length is 15 residues. Looked up from germline, CDR1 is SEHNR and CDR2 is FQNEAQ (reference sequence). DNA of the CDR3: TGTGCCAGCAGCCTGCAGGGAGGGGTGAACGCTGAAGCTTTCTTT. Protein: CASSLQGGVNAEAFF.

This clonotype was seen only a few times. The junction departs from the called germline gene at one end, perhaps through a read error. This chain uses TRBV10-3 with TRBJ2-1; 8 bases match TRBD2. Per germline, CDR1 ENHRY and CDR2 SYGVKD. The CDR3 loop spans 16 amino acids. For the CDR3, the DNA is TGTGCCATCAGCAGGGACGGGGGGGCCTCCTACAAAGAGCAGTTCTTC. As protein: CAISRDGGASYKEQFF.

V gene TRBV12-3 or TRBV12-4 combines with J gene TRBJ2-5, with D perhaps matching TRBD2 (7 bases). This CDR3 has 16 amino acids. Trimming stripped 4 bases from V and 4 bases from J, with 19 bases between. In nucleotides, the CDR3 is TGTGCCAGCAGTTACGATCTAACGGGGGGCGGAGAGACCCAGTACTTC. Encoded protein: CASSYDLTGGGETQYF.

This clonotype occurred many times. CDR3 DNA: TGTGCCAGCAGTTTCGCCGGGACTAGCACAGATACGCAGTATTTT. This encodes CASSFAGTSTDTQYF. The V gene is TRBV2, the J gene TRBJ2-3, with TRBD2 as a possible D gene (6 bases). The CDR3 loop spans 15 amino acids. Trimming took off 5 bases at V and 0 bases at J, with 12 bases between the two ends. Germline V gene data show CDR1 as SNHLY and CDR2 as FYNNEI.

This clonotype was recorded a few times. A much more abundant neighbour one base away suggests this may be a read error. The chain has TRBV20-1 and TRBJ2-2; D gene unclear. The ends were cut back, 3 bases at V and 7 bases at J, with 12 bases in the middle. Germline CDR1 and CDR2: DFQATT and SNEGSKA (reference sequence). The CDR3 runs 13 residues. The CDR3: CSARSRYGGELFF. DNA for the CDR3: TGCAGTGCTAGGTCGCGCTACGGCGGGGAGCTGTTTTTT.

The gene calls are TRBV15 and TRBJ1-5, with 8 bases fitting TRBD1. V dropped 2 bases and J dropped 4; count of bases not matched to a gene: 4. The CDR3 is 15 amino acids. Germline V gene lookup returns CDR1 LNHNV and CDR2 YYDKDF (reference sequence). CDR3: CATSRMGQANQPQHF. The CDR3 DNA reads TGTGCCACCAGCAGAATGGGACAGGCGAATCAGCCCCAGCATTTT.

The chain links TRBV29-1 to TRBJ2-3; a possible D gene is TRBD2 (5 bases). The CDR3 totals 15 residues. Trimming removed 8 bases at V and 0 bases at J, with 18 bases between. Germline values: CDR1 SQVTM, CDR2 ANQGSEA. In DNA, the CDR3 is TGCAGCAGTAAAAGCGGTTCCTCTAGCACAGATACGCAGTATTTT. It specifies CSSKSGSSSTDTQYF.

This clonotype was seen a few times. The gene calls are TRBV2 and TRBJ2-1; D possibly corresponds to TRBD2 (6 bases). This CDR3 comprises 15 residues. V lost 3 bases and J 2 bases, leaving 11 bases between the germline ends. The germline V gene has CDR1 SNHLY and CDR2 FYNNEI. Written as DNA, the CDR3 is TGTGCCAGCAGTGATTTTAGCGGAGCCTACAATGAGCAGTTCTTC. This encodes CASSDFSGAYNEQFF.

A few counts support this clonotype. This clone may be a read error of a much larger clone one base away. The genes are TRBV20-1 and TRBJ1-4, with D unclear. CDR3 length: 14 amino acids. The germline CDR1 and CDR2 sequences are DFQATT and SNEGSKA (reference sequence). The chain's CDR3 is CSAKFPRFNEQLFF. Here the CDR3 DNA reads TGCAGTGCTAAATTTCCTCGGTTTAATGAACAACTGTTTTTT.

This clonotype has a count of ten or more. The V and J genes are TRBV20-1 and TRBJ1-5; D perhaps matches TRBD1 (5 bases). V lost 6 bases to trimming and J lost 7 bases, with 22 bases between them. CDR1 is DFQATT, CDR2 SNEGSKA, per germline (reference sequence). This CDR3 has 15 residues. The CDR3 spells CSARPVELGDQPQHF. The CDR3 region has the DNA TGCAGTGCCCGACCCGTCGAATTGGGGGACCAGCCCCAGCATTTT.

This clonotype showed up just a few times. This may arise from a read error, as a much more abundant clone is one base away. The CDR3 ends on some other residue instead of the conserved phenylalanine or tryptophan, so this is likely a read error. The J gene is TRBJ2-7, the V gene TRBV7-6; 7 positions match TRBD1. V was clipped by 5 bases and J by 6 bases; unmatched bases: 10. Germline V lookup: CDR1 SGHVS, CDR2 FNYEAQ. The length of the CDR3 is 14 residues. The CDR3, as DNA: TGTGCCAGCAGCCTACGGACAAGACAGGGCGAGCAGTACCTC. Its protein is CASSLRTRQGEQYL.